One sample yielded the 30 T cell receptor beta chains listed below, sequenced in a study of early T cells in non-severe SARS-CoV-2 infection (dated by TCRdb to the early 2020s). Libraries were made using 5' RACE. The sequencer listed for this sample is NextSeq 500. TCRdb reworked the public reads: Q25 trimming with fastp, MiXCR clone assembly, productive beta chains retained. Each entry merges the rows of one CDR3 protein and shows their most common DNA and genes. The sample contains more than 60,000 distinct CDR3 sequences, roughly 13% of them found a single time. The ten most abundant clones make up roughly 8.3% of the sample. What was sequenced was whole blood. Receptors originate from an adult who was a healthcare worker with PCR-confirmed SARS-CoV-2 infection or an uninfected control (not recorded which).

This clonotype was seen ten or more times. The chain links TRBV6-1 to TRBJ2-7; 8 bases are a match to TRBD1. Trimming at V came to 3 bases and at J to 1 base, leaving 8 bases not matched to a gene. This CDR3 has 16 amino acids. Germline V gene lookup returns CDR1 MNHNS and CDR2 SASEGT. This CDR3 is CASSERQRQGSYEQYF. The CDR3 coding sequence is TGTGCCAGCAGTGAGCGGCAGAGACAGGGGTCCTACGAGCAGTACTTC.

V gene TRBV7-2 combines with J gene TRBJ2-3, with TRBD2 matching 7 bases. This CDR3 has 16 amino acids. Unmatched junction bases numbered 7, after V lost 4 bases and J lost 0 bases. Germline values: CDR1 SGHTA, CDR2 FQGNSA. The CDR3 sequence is CASSSGDYPSTDTQYF. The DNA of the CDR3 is TGTGCCAGCAGCTCCGGGGACTACCCTAGCACAGATACGCAGTATTTT.

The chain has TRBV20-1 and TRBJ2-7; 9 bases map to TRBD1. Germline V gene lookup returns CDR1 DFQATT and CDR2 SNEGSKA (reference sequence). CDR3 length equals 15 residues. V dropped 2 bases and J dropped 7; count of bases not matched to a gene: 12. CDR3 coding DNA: TGCAGTGCTAGACCGGGACAGGGTTTTCCTATGGAGCAGTACTTC. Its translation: CSARPGQGFPMEQYF.

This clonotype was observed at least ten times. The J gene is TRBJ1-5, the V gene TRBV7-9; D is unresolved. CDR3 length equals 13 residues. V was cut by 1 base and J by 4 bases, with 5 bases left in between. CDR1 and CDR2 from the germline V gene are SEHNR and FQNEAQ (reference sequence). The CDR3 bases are TGTGCCAGCAGCTTAGGGGCGAATCAGCCCCAGCATTTT. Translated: CASSLGANQPQHF.

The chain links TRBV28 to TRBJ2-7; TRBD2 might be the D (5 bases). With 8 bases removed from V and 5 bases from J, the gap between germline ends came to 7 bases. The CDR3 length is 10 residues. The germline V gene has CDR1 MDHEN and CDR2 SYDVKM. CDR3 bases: TGTGCCAGCGGACTCGACGAGCAGTACTTC. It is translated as CASGLDEQYF.

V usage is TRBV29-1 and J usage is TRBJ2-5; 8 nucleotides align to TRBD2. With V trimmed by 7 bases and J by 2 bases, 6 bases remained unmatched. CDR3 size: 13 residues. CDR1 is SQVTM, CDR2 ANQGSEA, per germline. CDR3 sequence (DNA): TGCAGCGGAGGCACTAGCGGACAAGAGACCCAGTACTTC. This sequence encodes CSGGTSGQETQYF.

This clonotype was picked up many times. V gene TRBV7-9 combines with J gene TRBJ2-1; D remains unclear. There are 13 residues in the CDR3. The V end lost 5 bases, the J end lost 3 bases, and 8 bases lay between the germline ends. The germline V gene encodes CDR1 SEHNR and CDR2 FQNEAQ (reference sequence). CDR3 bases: TGTGCCAGCAGCACCGGGCTCTACAATGAGCAGTTCTTC. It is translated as CASSTGLYNEQFF.

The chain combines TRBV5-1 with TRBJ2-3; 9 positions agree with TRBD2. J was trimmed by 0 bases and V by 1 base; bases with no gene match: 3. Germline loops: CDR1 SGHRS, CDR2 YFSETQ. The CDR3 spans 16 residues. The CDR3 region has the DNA TGCGCCAGCAGCTTGCGGGCGGGAGGGAGCACAGATACGCAGTATTTT. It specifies CASSLRAGGSTDTQYF.

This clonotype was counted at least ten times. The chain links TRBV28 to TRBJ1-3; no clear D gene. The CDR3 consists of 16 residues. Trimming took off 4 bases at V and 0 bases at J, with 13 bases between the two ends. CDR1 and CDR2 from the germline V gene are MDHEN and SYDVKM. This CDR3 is CASSSQESRSGNTIYF. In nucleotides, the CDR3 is TGTGCCAGCAGTTCCCAGGAGTCGCGCTCTGGAAACACCATATATTTT.

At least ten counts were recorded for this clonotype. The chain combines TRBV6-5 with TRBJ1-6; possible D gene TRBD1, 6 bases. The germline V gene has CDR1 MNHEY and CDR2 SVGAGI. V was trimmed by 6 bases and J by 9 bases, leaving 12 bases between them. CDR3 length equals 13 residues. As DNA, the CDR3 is TGTGCCAGCAGCTTGGACAGTGGTTCACCCCTCCACTTT. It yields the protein CASSLDSGSPLHF.

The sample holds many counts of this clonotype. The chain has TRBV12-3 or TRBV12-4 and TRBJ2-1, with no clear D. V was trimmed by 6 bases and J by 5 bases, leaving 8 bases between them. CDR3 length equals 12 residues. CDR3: CASRGSHNEQFF. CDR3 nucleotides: TGTGCCAGCAGAGGCTCTCACAATGAGCAGTTCTTC.

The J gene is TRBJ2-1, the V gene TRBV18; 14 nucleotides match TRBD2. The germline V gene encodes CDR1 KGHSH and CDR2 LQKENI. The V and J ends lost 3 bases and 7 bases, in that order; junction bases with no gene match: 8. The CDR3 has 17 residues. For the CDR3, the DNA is TGTGCCAGCTCACCCACGGGACTAGCGGGAGTGGGGAATGAGCAGTTCTTC. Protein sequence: CASSPTGLAGVGNEQFF.

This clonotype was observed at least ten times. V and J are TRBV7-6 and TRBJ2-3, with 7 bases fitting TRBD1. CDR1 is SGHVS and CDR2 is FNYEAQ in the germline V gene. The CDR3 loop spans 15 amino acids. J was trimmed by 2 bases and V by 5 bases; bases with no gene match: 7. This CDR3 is CASSLGTALTDTQYF. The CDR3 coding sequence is TGTGCCAGCAGCCTCGGGACAGCCCTCACAGATACGCAGTATTTT. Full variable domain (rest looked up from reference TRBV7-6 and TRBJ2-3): GAGVSQSPRYKVTKRGQDVALRCDPISGHVSLYWYRQALGQGPEFLTYFNYEAQQDKSGLPNDRFSAERPEGSISTLTIQRTEQRDSAMYRCASSLGTALTDTQYFGPGTRLTVL.

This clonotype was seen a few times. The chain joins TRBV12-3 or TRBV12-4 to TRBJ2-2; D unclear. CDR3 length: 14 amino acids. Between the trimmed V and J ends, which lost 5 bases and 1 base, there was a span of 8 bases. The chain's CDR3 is CASSPSMNTGELFF. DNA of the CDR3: TGTGCCAGCAGTCCTTCCATGAACACCGGGGAGCTGTTTTTT.

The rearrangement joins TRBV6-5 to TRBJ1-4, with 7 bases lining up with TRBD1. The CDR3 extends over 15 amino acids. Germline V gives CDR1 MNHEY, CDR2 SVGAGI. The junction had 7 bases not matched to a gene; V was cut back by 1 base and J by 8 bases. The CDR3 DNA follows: TGTGCCAGCAGTTACTTTACAGGGGTTCGGGAAAAACTGTTTTTT. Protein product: CASSYFTGVREKLFF.

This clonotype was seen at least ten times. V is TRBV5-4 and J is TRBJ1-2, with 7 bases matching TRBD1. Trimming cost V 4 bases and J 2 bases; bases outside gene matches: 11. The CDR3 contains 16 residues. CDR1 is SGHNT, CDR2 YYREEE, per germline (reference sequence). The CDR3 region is CASSPGQVLTNYGYTF. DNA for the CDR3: TGTGCCAGCAGCCCCGGACAGGTTTTAACAAACTATGGCTACACCTTC.

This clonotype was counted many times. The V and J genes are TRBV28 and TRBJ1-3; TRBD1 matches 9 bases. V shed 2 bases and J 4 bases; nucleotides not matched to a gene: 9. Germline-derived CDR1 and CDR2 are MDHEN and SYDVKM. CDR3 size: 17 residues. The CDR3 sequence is CASSLPQGASPGNTIYF. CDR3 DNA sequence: TGTGCCAGCAGTTTACCACAGGGGGCTTCACCAGGAAACACCATATATTTT.

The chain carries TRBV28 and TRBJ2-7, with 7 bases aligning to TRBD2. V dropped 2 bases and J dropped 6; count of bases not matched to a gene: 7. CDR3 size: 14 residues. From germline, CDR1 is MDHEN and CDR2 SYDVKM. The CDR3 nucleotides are TGTGCCAGCAGTTTAGGCGGGAGCGTGGCCGAGCAGTACTTC. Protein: CASSLGGSVAEQYF. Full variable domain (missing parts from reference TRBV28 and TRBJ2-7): DVKVTQSSRYLVKRTGEKVFLECVQDMDHENMFWYRQDPGLGLRLIYFSYDVKMKEKGDIPEGYSVSREKKERFSLILESASTNQTSMYLCASSLGGSVAEQYFGPGTRLTVT.

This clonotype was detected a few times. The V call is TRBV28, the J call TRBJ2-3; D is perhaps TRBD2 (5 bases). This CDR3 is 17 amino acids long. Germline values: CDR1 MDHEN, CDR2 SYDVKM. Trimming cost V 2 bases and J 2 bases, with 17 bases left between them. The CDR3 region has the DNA TGTGCCAGCAGTTTAGGACCCCAGAGCGGTTTCACAGATACGCAGTATTTT. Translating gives CASSLGPQSGFTDTQYF. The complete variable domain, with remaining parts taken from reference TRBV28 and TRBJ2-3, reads DVKVTQSSRYLVKRTGEKVFLECVQDMDHENMFWYRQDPGLGLRLIYFSYDVKMKEKGDIPEGYSVSREKKERFSLILESASTNQTSMYLCASSLGPQSGFTDTQYFGPGTRLTVL.

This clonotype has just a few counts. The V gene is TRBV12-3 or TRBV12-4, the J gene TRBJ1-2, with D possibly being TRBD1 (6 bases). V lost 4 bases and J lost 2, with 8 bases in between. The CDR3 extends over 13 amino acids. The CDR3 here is CASSSQGNYGYTF. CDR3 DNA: TGTGCCAGCAGTTCCCAGGGGAACTATGGCTACACCTTC.

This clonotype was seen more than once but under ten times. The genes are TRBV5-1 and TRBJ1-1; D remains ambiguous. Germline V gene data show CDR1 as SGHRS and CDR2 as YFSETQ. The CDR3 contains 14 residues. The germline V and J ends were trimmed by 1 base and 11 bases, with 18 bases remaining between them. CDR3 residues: CASSLRAGHPRAFF. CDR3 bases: TGCGCCAGCAGCTTGAGAGCAGGCCACCCTAGGGCTTTCTTT.

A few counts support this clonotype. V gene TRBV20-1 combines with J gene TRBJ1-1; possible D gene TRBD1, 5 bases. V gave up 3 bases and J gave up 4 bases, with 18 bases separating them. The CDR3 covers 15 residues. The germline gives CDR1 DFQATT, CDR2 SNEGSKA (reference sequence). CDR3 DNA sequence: TGCAGTGCTAGTATTCCAGTGGGGCCCGGCACTGAAGCTTTCTTT. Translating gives CSASIPVGPGTEAFF.

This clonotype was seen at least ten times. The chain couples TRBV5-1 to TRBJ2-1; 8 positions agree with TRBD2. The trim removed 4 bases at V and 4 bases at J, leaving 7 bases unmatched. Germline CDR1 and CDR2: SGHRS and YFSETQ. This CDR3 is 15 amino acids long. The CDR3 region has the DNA TGCGCCAGCAGCCCGGAGCGGGAGCTATACAATGAGCAGTTCTTC. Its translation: CASSPERELYNEQFF.

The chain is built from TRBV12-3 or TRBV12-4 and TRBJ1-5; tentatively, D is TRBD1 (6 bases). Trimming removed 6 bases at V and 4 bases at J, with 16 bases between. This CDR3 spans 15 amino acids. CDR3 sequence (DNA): TGTGCCAGCAGCACGGGGGGCGCGGGGAATCAGCCCCAGCATTTT. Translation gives CASSTGGAGNQPQHF.

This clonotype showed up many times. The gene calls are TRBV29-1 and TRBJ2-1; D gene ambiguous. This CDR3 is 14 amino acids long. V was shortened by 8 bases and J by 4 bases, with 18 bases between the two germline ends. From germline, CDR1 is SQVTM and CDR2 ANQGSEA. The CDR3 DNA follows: TGCAGCCTCTTGGAAGGCCCCTTTTACAATGAGCAGTTCTTC. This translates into CSLLEGPFYNEQFF.

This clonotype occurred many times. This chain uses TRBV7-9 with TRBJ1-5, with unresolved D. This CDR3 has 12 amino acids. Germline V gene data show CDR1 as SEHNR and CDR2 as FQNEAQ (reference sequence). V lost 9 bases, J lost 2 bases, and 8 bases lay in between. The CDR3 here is CASGKGNQPQHF. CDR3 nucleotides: TGTGCCAGTGGGAAGGGCAATCAGCCCCAGCATTTT.

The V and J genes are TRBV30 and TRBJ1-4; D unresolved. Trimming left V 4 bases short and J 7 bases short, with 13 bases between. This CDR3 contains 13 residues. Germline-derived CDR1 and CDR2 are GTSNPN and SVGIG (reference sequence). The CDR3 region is CAWTAGSGEKLFF. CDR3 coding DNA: TGTGCCTGGACGGCGGGGTCTGGTGAAAAACTGTTTTTT.

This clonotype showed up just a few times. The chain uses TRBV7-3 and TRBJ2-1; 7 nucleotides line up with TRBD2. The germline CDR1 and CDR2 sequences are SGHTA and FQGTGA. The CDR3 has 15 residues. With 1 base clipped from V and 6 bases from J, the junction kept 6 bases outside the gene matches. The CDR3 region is CASSLRAGAFNEQFF. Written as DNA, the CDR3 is TGTGCCAGCAGCTTAAGGGCGGGAGCCTTCAATGAGCAGTTCTTC. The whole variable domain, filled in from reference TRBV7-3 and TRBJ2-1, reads GAGVSQTPSNKVTEKGKYVELRCDPISGHTALYWYRQSLGQGPEFLIYFQGTGAADDSGLPNDRFFAVRPEGSVSTLKIQRTERGDSAVYLCASSLRAGAFNEQFFGPGTRLTVL.

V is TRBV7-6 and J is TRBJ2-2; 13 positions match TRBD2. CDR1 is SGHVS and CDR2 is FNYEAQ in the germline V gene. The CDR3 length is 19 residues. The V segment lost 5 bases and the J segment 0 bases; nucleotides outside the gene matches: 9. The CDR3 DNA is TGTGCCAGCAGCGCACTAGCGGGAGGGTTTCGTGCGAACACCGGGGAGCTGTTTTTT. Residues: CASSALAGGFRANTGELFF.

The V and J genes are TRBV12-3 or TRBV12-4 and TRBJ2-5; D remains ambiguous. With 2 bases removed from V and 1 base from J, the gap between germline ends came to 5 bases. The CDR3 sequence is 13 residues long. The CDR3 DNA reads TGTGCCAGCAGTTTACCAGGCCAAGAGACCCAGTACTTC. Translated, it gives CASSLPGQETQYF.